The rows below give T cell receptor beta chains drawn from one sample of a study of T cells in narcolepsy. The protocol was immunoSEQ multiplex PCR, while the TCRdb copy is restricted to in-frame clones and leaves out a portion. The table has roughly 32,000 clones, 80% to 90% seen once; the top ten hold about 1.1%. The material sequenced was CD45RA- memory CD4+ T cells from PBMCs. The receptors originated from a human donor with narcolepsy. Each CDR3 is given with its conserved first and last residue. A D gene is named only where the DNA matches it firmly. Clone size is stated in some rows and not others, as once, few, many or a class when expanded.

CDR3: CASSIMGREAFF
DNA: TGTGCCAGTAGTATTATGGGACGAGAAGCTTTCTTT
J: TRBJ1-1
V: TRBV19
size: few
D: NA

CDR3: CASSIDRVEQYF
DNA: TGTGCCAGTAGTATCGACAGGGTCGAGCAGTACTTC
J: TRBJ2-7
V: TRBV19
size: NA
D: TRBD1

CDR3: CASSQDRLGEQFF
DNA: TGTGCCAGCAGCCAAGATCGGCTGGGTGAGCAGTTCTTC
J: TRBJ2-1
V: TRBV14
size: NA
D: NA

CDR3: CATGGVAGTKNIQYF
DNA: TGTGCCACCGGAGGGGTAGCAGGGACCAAAAACATTCAGTACTTC
J: TRBJ2-4
V: TRBV6-5
size: NA
D: NA

CDR3: CASSEAPGGLYGYTF
DNA: TGTGCCAGCAGTGAAGCGCCGGGGGGGTTGTATGGCTACACCTTC
J: TRBJ1-2
V: TRBV6-1
size: NA
D: NA

CDR3: CASSSGASYEQYF
DNA: TGTGCCAGCAGCTCCGGGGCCTCCTACGAGCAGTACTTC
J: TRBJ2-7
V: TRBV7-2
size: NA
D: NA

CDR3: CAISLKGTEAFF
DNA: TGTGCCATCAGTTTGAAGGGAACTGAAGCTTTCTTT
J: TRBJ1-1
V: TRBV10-3
size: NA
D: NA

CDR3: CASMGGSYGYTF
DNA: TGTGCCAGCATGGGGGGTTCCTATGGCTACACCTTC
J: TRBJ1-2
V: TRBV2
size: NA
D: NA

CDR3: CASSLANEKLFF
DNA: TGTGCCAGCAGCTTGGCTAATGAAAAACTGTTTTTT
J: TRBJ1-4
V: TRBV5-4
size: NA
D: NA

CDR3: CASSLSGGLDIQYF
DNA: TGTGCCAGCAGTTTATCGGGGGGGCTAGACATTCAGTACTTC
J: TRBJ2-4
V: TRBV27
size: NA
D: NA

CDR3: CASSLRLAIHEQFF
DNA: TGTGCCAGCAGCTTGAGACTAGCGATTCATGAGCAGTTCTTC
J: TRBJ2-1
V: TRBV7-2
size: NA
D: TRBD2

CDR3: CASSYLGQGSHEQYF
DNA: TGTGCCAGCAGCTATTTGGGACAGGGATCCCACGAGCAGTACTTC
J: TRBJ2-7
V: TRBV7-2
size: NA
D: TRBD1

CDR3: CSVGHTDTQYF
DNA: TGCAGCGTTGGGCACACAGATACGCAGTATTTT
J: TRBJ2-3
V: TRBV29-1
size: NA
D: NA

CDR3: CAISESRQGGTDTQYF
DNA: TGTGCCATCAGTGAGTCGAGGCAGGGAGGCACAGATACGCAGTATTTT
J: TRBJ2-3
V: TRBV10-3
size: NA
D: NA

CDR3: CASSLPTGAGNTIYF
DNA: TGTGCCAGCAGCCTCCCGACAGGGGCTGGAAACACCATATATTTT
J: TRBJ1-3
V: TRBV5-6
size: NA
D: TRBD1

CDR3: CASSSMLSNQPQHF
DNA: TGTGCCAGCTCATCTATGTTGAGCAATCAGCCCCAGCATTTT
J: TRBJ1-5
V: TRBV18
size: few
D: NA

CDR3: CASSYLQLTEAFF
DNA: TGTGCCAGCAGTTACCTGCAACTAACTGAAGCTTTCTTT
J: TRBJ1-1
V: TRBV6-5
size: NA
D: NA

CDR3: CASKGEFLSHNEQFF
DNA: TGCGCCAGCAAAGGGGAGTTTCTCTCCCACAATGAGCAGTTCTTC
J: TRBJ2-1
V: TRBV10-2
size: once
D: NA

CDR3: CASSKGLAYEQFF
DNA: TGTGCCAGCAGCAAGGGACTAGCATATGAGCAGTTCTTC
J: TRBJ2-1
V: TRBV13
size: NA
D: TRBD2

CDR3: CASSLDGLSGNTIYF
DNA: TGTGCCAGCAGCTTGGACGGGCTCTCTGGAAACACCATATATTTT
J: TRBJ1-3
V: TRBV5-4
size: once
D: NA

CDR3: CATTTGVLNYGYTF
DNA: TGTGCCACCACGACAGGGGTCCTCAACTATGGCTACACCTTC
J: TRBJ1-2
V: TRBV10-3
size: NA
D: TRBD1

CDR3: CASSEVDSRVELFF
DNA: TGCGCCAGCAGTGAGGTGGACAGTCGGGTGGAGCTGTTTTTT
J: TRBJ2-2
V: TRBV10-2
size: NA
D: NA

CDR3: CATSRDSGTEETQYF
DNA: TGTGCCACCAGCAGAGATTCAGGGACAGAAGAGACCCAGTACTTC
J: TRBJ2-5
V: TRBV15
size: NA
D: TRBD1